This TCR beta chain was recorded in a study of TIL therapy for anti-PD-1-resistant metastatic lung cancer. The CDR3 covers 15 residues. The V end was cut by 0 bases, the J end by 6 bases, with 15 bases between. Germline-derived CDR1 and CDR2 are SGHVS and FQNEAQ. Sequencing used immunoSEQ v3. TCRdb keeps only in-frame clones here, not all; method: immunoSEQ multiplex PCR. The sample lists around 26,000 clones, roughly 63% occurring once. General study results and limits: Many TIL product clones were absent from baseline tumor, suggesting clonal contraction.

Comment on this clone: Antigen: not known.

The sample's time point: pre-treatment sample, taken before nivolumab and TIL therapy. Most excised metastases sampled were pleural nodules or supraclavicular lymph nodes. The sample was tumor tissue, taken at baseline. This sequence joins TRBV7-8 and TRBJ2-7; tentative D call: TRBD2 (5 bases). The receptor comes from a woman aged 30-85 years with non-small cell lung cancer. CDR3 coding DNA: TGTGCCAGCAGCTTAGCGCCAGCGGAAGAGGGCGAGCAGTACTTC. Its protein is CASSLAPAEEGEQYF.